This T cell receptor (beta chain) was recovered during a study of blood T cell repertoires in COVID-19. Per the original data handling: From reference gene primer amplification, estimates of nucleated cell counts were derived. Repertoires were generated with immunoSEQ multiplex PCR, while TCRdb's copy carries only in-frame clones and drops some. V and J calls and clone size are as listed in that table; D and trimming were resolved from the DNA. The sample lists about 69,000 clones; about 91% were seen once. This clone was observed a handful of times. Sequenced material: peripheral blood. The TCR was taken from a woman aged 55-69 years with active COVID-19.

CDR3 coding DNA: TGCAGTGCTAGTAGACCTAGCGGGTTTTCCTACGAGCAGTACTTC. Amino acid sequence: CSASRPSGFSYEQYF. The chain links TRBV20-1 to TRBJ2-7, with 8 bases lining up with TRBD2. In germline, CDR1 is DFQATT, CDR2 SNEGSKA (reference sequence). The CDR3 is 15 residues long. Trimming at V came to 3 bases and at J to 1 base, leaving 8 bases not matched to a gene.